This T cell receptor (beta chain) was identified in a study of blood T cell repertoires in COVID-19 (TCRdb year 2020). For the study in its entirety: Collaborator samples came from the United States, Italy and Spain and covered acute and convalescent phases of COVID-19. The material from the prospective study consisted of cDNA or gDNA derived from T cells, B-cell-depleted T cells, or PBMCs. Deeply sampled blood TCRbeta repertoires from subjects exposed to, actively infected with, or recovered from COVID-19 were included in the dataset. A freely available public database, intended as a resource for researchers studying the immune response to SARS-CoV-2, is where the repertoires were released. The samples were drawn from the first 160 participants of the ongoing ImmuneRACE study and from some 1,300 subjects provided by 6 global collaborators. The sample metadata nearly always contained a de-identified subject ID, COVID-19 status, age in years and sex. Where available, HLA class I and class II types were taken from metadata supplied by the sample provider and were not determined by assay-based typing. The study at large found these results: How much clinical and demographic metadata was included differed by source and by participant, and the metadata was provided uncurated.

Enrolling through a virtual design, the prospective study's participants ranged in age from roughly 18 to 89 years and lived across 20 to 30 United States geographic areas. In the prospective study, participants were assigned to cohorts based on the clinical history participants reported in a screening survey and a study questionnaire. ImmuneRACE Cohort 3 recovered participants were defined by two consecutive negative NP/OP PCR tests, healthcare professional clearance, or symptom resolution. Each participant in the prospective study had whole blood, serum and a nasopharyngeal or oropharyngeal swab collected by mobile phlebotomists. Over a roughly two-month period, participants in the prospective study had the option of providing additional blood draws and questionnaires. Before DNA extraction, blood samples from the prospective study were shipped at room temperature or frozen. Sequences LGHDT (CDR1) and YNNKEL (CDR2) are obtained from the germline V gene (reference sequence). V lost 4 bases and J lost 3 bases, and the count of bases not matched to a germline gene is 3. The CDR3 runs 13 amino acids, cysteine and phenylalanine included. Left in the record is the CDR3 DNA by itself, 39 bases read in frame from the first base.

TCRbeta CDR3 regions were amplified from genomic DNA using the immunoSEQ Assay, a bias-controlled multiplex PCR. In the authors' own workflow: The number of nucleated cells in each sample was estimated by amplification of reference gene primers within the assay. Sequence reads were collapsed and filtered to measure the absolute abundance of every unique TCRbeta CDR3 rearrangement. For each sample, productive Simpson clonality was calculated as the square root of Simpson's diversity index across productive rearrangements. Held by TCRdb, this immuneACCESS table contains in-frame sequences only and omits some clones. Under half of the omission traces to an unresolved V gene where checked; the cause of the rest is unknown. From that table come the V and J calls and clone size; the DNA was used to work out D and trimming. Across this sample there are 330,000 or so clones, with around 90% seen only once. The ten most abundant clones make up approximately 17% of the sample.

This clone was seen a few times. What antigen it recognizes has not been identified. No base quality information exists; no much larger clone differs at one position. The sequencing input was PBMCs or T cells enriched from blood (not recorded which). The sequence is built from TRBV3-1 (or the pseudogene TRBV3-2) and TRBJ2-7; TRBD1 matches 7 bases in the middle. This TCR derives from a woman aged 25 to 39 who had recovered from COVID-19. The CDR3 sequence is CASSLRDSYEQYF. The bases read TGTGCCAGCAGCCTTCGGGACAGCTACGAGCAGTACTTC.